The source of this TCR beta chain is a study of T cell repertoires in cytomegalovirus infection. Whole-study context: TCR beta signatures that were public indicated CMV infection and matching HLA type. Study outcomes and limitations: Dominating the ex vivo response were HLA-C-restricted CMV-specific TCR beta clonotypes.

Concerning this clonotype itself: The target antigen is unknown.

In TCRdb, the reads were re-called with MiXCR into one record per CDR3 protein. The data show 550,000 to 850,000 distinct CDR3 sequences, roughly 36% seen once. The receptor comes from a human donor in good health (CMV status not recorded). Some clones in this sample may be carry-over from other donors' samples. The material sequenced was cultured PBMCs, taken from culture after CMV antigen stimulation.

For the CDR3, the DNA is TGCAGTGCTCTAGAGGCCAAGAGCACTGAAGCTTTCTTT. Amino acid sequence: CSALEAKSTEAFF. The V and J genes are TRBV20-1 and TRBJ1-1; no definite D call. Germline-derived CDR1 and CDR2 are DFQATT and SNEGSKA (reference sequence). V was pared by 5 bases and J by 4 bases, with 14 bases between. This CDR3 comprises 13 residues.